These 20 T cell receptor beta chains share one sample of origin, sequenced in a study of blood T cell repertoires in COVID-19. The data were produced by immunoSEQ multiplex PCR, yet TCRdb's version contains in-frame clones alone and is incomplete. Counted here are approximately 230,000 clones, about nine tenths occurring once; the ten biggest clones make up about 6.3%. Sequenced sample: PBMCs or T cells enriched from blood (not recorded which). The receptors were sampled from a woman in her 30s with acute COVID-19.

The chain uses TRBV9 and TRBJ2-3, with TRBD2 matching over 13 bases. This CDR3 is 16 amino acids long. V dropped 4 bases and J dropped 3; count of bases not matched to a gene: 5. Germline-derived CDR1 and CDR2 are SGDLS and YYNGEE. The CDR3 protein is CASSSGTSGETDTQYF. CDR3 DNA: TGTGCCAGCAGCTCCGGGACTAGCGGGGAGACAGATACGCAGTATTTT.

The chain joins TRBV27 to TRBJ2-2; 7 nucleotides agree with TRBD1. The CDR3 contains 16 residues. In germline, CDR1 is MNHEY, CDR2 SMNVEV (reference sequence). Losses at the gene ends were 3 bases for V and 4 bases for J; bases not matched to a gene: 8. The CDR3: CASSFRQGVFTGELFF. The CDR3, as DNA: TGTGCCAGCAGTTTCCGGCAGGGGGTATTCACCGGGGAGCTGTTTTTT.

The J gene is TRBJ2-7, the V gene TRBV2, with TRBD1 identical over 8 bases. CDR1 and CDR2 from the germline V gene are SNHLY and FYNNEI. With V trimmed by 7 bases and J by 9 bases, 17 bases remained unmatched. The length of the CDR3 is 15 residues. CDR3 sequence: CASMTRGQAKRGQYF. In DNA form, the CDR3 reads TGTGCCAGCATGACCCGGGGACAGGCAAAACGAGGGCAGTACTTC.

The CDR3 bases are TGTGCCAGTACCAAGGAGCGGGATTCACCCCTCCACTTT. Protein: CASTKERDSPLHF. The V and J genes are TRBV19 and TRBJ1-6, with unresolved D. Trimming pared 7 bases from V and 8 bases from J, leaving 12 bases between. CDR3 length: 13 residues. Germline V gene lookup returns CDR1 LNHDA and CDR2 SQIVND (reference sequence).

The genes are TRBV2 and TRBJ2-3; 7 bases fit TRBD2. Per the germline V gene, CDR1 is SNHLY and CDR2 is FYNNEI. This CDR3 comprises 13 residues. V gave up 8 bases and J gave up 1 base; unmatched junction bases: 3. CDR3 sequence reads: CASASGRTDTQYF. The CDR3 DNA follows: TGTGCCAGCGCTAGCGGTCGCACAGATACGCAGTATTTT.

The chain links TRBV5-4 to TRBJ2-3, with 7 bases aligning to TRBD2. This CDR3 is 16 amino acids long. CDR1 and CDR2 (germline): SGHNT, YYREEE (reference sequence). V lost 3 bases, J lost 0 bases, and 7 bases stayed unmatched. The CDR3 sequence is CASSSPRGGSTDTQYF. DNA for the CDR3: TGTGCCAGCAGCTCACCCCGCGGGGGTAGCACAGATACGCAGTATTTT.

The chain uses TRBV12-5 and TRBJ2-5, with 9 bases identical to TRBD2. Germline CDR1 LGHNT, CDR2 FRNRAP. V lost 1 base and J lost 9; bases outside the gene matches: 21. The CDR3 has 19 amino acids. CDR3 sequence reads: CASGLGPAWASGEGAAQYF. For the CDR3, the DNA is TGTGCTAGTGGTTTGGGACCCGCGTGGGCTAGCGGGGAGGGGGCGGCCCAGTACTTC.

The J gene is TRBJ1-1, the V gene TRBV7-9; 7 bases match TRBD1. Per germline, CDR1 SEHNR and CDR2 FQNEAQ (reference sequence). The CDR3 sequence is 14 residues long. Trimming removed 5 bases from V and 1 base from J; junction bases left unmatched: 4. CDR3 DNA: TGTGCCAGCAGCGAGGACAGGCCGAACACTGAAGCTTTCTTT. Translation gives CASSEDRPNTEAFF.

This clone was picked up a small number of times. This rearrangement joins TRBV19 to TRBJ1-5, with TRBD1 as a possible D gene (5 bases). Trimming pared 8 bases from V and 1 base from J, leaving 18 bases between. This CDR3 region has 16 residues. In germline, CDR1 is LNHDA, CDR2 SQIVND (reference sequence). The CDR3 DNA reads as TGTGCCAGTGGGGGGGTGAGAGTGGGGAGCAATCAGCCCCAGCATTTT. It is translated as CASGGVRVGSNQPQHF.

This clone was recorded once. This chain connects TRBV12-3 or TRBV12-4 to TRBJ2-7; 9 bases are shared with TRBD1. J gave up 9 bases and V 2 bases, and 2 bases lay outside the gene matches. CDR3 length: 12 residues. DNA of the CDR3: TGTGCCAGCAGTTTATGGACAGGGGTGCAGTACTTC. Translated: CASSLWTGVQYF.

The J gene is TRBJ1-6, the V gene TRBV2; 10 bases are shared with TRBD1. This CDR3 comprises 20 residues. Germline CDR1 and CDR2: SNHLY and FYNNEI. The V gene end was trimmed by 4 bases and the J gene end by 0 bases; junction bases not matched to a gene: 12. CDR3 DNA: TGTGCCAGCAGTGTTTTCCGGGACAGGGGCCTTAGCTCCTATAATTCACCCCTCCACTTT. Translated: CASSVFRDRGLSSYNSPLHF. Together with reference TRBV2 and TRBJ1-6, the CDR3 gives the full variable domain: EPEVTQTPSHQVTQMGQEVILRCVPISNHLYFYWYRQILGQKVEFLVSFYNNEISEKSEIFDDQFSVERPDGSNFTLKIRSTKLEDSAMYFCASSVFRDRGLSSYNSPLHFGNGTRLTVT.

V gene TRBV28 combines with J gene TRBJ2-7; 9 bases agree with TRBD2. CDR1 and CDR2 (germline): MDHEN, SYDVKM. V was pared by 7 bases and J by 6 bases, with 13 bases of the junction left unmatched. CDR3 size: 15 residues. The CDR3 sequence: CASTRPGSGRPEQYF. In DNA, the CDR3 is TGTGCCAGCACCCGACCGGGTAGCGGGAGACCCGAGCAGTACTTC.

This rearrangement joins TRBV7-3 to TRBJ2-7, with TRBD1 matching over 8 bases. V gave up 4 bases and J gave up 7 bases; unmatched junction bases: 12. The CDR3 has 15 residues. Looked up from germline, CDR1 is SGHTA and CDR2 is FQGTGA. In nucleotides, the CDR3 is TGTGCCAGCAGCTCGGGCGCAGGGGGCTCGGGTGAGCAGTACTTC. This codes for CASSSGAGGSGEQYF.

This sequence joins TRBV7-3 and TRBJ2-7; a weak D match, TRBD2 (5 bases). Germline-derived CDR1 and CDR2 are SGHTA and FQGTGA. The V end was cut by 1 base, the J end by 1 base, with 8 bases between. The CDR3 contains 14 residues. CDR3 loop: CASSLKPGSYEQYF. CDR3 DNA sequence: TGTGCCAGCAGCTTAAAACCGGGGTCCTACGAGCAGTACTTC.

The V gene is TRBV5-1, the J gene TRBJ1-6, with D possibly TRBD1 on 5 matching bases. Trimming pared 2 bases from V and 9 bases from J, leaving 12 bases between. The length of the CDR3 is 14 residues. Germline V gene sequence: CDR1 SGHRS, CDR2 YFSETQ. The CDR3 DNA reads as TGCGCCAGCAGCTTAAGCAGGGATGGTTCACCCCTCCACTTT. It codes for CASSLSRDGSPLHF.

The J gene is TRBJ1-6, the V gene TRBV2, with D unresolved. The germline gives CDR1 SNHLY, CDR2 FYNNEI. CDR3 length equals 15 residues. The V end lost 8 bases, the J end lost 0 bases, and 11 bases lay between the germline ends. The CDR3 DNA reads as TGTGCCAGCCTTCCTGCTAGCTCCTATAATTCACCCCTCCACTTT. Amino acid sequence: CASLPASSYNSPLHF.

This chain links TRBV28 with TRBJ1-1; 8 nucleotides agree with TRBD1. The CDR3 is 15 residues long. Germline lookup yields CDR1 MDHEN and CDR2 SYDVKM. The V segment lost 3 bases and the J segment 5 bases; nucleotides outside the gene matches: 8. In DNA form, the CDR3 reads TGTGCCAGCAGTTTCGGGACAGGCCCTCTTACTGAAGCTTTCTTT. Its translation: CASSFGTGPLTEAFF.

A single count supports this clone. The chain has TRBV7-3 and TRBJ1-6; weak D call: TRBD1 (6 bases). CDR3 length: 19 amino acids. Per the germline V gene, CDR1 is SGHTA and CDR2 is FQGTGA. Trimming cost V 4 bases and J 3 bases, with 22 bases left between them. In DNA form, the CDR3 reads TGTGCCAGCAGCTCGACAAGCCGACAGGTTATAGACTATAATTCACCCCTCCACTTT. The encoded protein is CASSSTSRQVIDYNSPLHF.

The rearrangement links TRBV6-5 to TRBJ2-7; TRBD1 aligns across 8 bases. The CDR3 has 15 residues. Per the germline V gene, CDR1 is MNHEY and CDR2 is SVGAGI. The junction had 6 bases not matched to a gene; V was cut back by 2 bases and J by 3 bases. For the CDR3, the DNA is TGTGCCAGCAGTTACCCCGGACAGGGATGCTACGAGCAGTACTTC. It translates to CASSYPGQGCYEQYF.

This chain links TRBV5-6 with TRBJ2-5, with TRBD2 as a possible D gene (7 bases). CDR1 is SGHDT and CDR2 is YYEEEE in the germline V gene. V was cut by 0 bases and J by 5 bases, with 20 bases left in between. This CDR3 is 17 amino acids long. The CDR3 protein is CASSLVALGGRGETQYF. For the CDR3, the DNA is TGTGCCAGCAGCTTGGTAGCCCTAGGAGGGAGGGGGGAGACCCAGTACTTC.